Below, 32 T cell receptor beta chains from the same sample are listed, as sequenced in a study of blood T cell repertoires in COVID-19. Method: immunoSEQ multiplex PCR; TCRdb's copy keeps in-frame clones and lacks some. This table holds 85,000 to 130,000 clones, approximately 87% found once. Material for sequencing was peripheral blood. The receptors were sampled from a man over 45 with acute or convalescent COVID-19.

This rearrangement joins TRBV29-1 to TRBJ2-7; 7 positions match TRBD1. V lost 7 bases to trimming and J lost 7 bases; unmatched junction nucleotides: 7. Germline CDR1 is SQVTM and CDR2 is ANQGSEA. There are 11 residues in the CDR3. CDR3 protein: CSARTGKEQYF. The CDR3 DNA follows: TGCAGCGCCCGGACAGGAAAAGAGCAGTACTTC.

The chain carries TRBV10-3 and TRBJ2-1; 8 bases match TRBD2. J gave up 5 bases and V 7 bases, and 10 bases lay outside the gene matches. Germline CDR1 is ENHRY and CDR2 is SYGVKD. This CDR3 has 15 residues. For the CDR3, the DNA is TGTGCCATCAACCCCAACGGGAGGGGAGACAATGAGCAGTTCTTC. Amino acid sequence: CAINPNGRGDNEQFF.

The genes are TRBV28 and TRBJ2-1; TRBD2 agrees at 13 bases. Trimming cost V 2 bases and J 4 bases; bases outside gene matches: 11. The CDR3 is made up of 19 amino acids. Germline loops: CDR1 MDHEN, CDR2 SYDVKM. The DNA for the CDR3 is TGTGCCAGCAGTTTAGTAGCGGATTGGACTAGCGGGAGTTACAATGAGCAGTTCTTC. Amino acid sequence: CASSLVADWTSGSYNEQFF.

The chain employs TRBV19 and TRBJ2-2; 8 nucleotides agree with TRBD2. Germline values: CDR1 LNHDA, CDR2 SQIVND (reference sequence). The CDR3 sequence is 16 residues long. V was clipped by 5 bases and J by 5 bases; unmatched bases: 10. The chain's CDR3 is CASSRGGGRRTGELFF. CDR3 nucleotide sequence: TGTGCCAGTAGTCGGGGGGGCGGGAGACGAACCGGGGAGCTGTTTTTT.

V usage is TRBV5-1 and J usage is TRBJ2-2, with 12 bases lining up with TRBD1. CDR3 length equals 16 residues. Per germline, CDR1 SGHRS and CDR2 YFSETQ. Trimming took 7 bases from V and 6 from J; bases not matched to a gene: 10. In nucleotides, the CDR3 is TGCGCCAGCCGAATTCCGGGACAGGGGGCCGCCGGGGAGCTGTTTTTT. Translated, it gives CASRIPGQGAAGELFF.

The J gene is TRBJ1-5, the V gene TRBV19; tentatively, D is TRBD1 (6 bases). Germline V lookup: CDR1 LNHDA, CDR2 SQIVND (reference sequence). Deletions cut 3 bases from V and 2 bases from J, with 11 bases between. The CDR3 has 15 amino acids. The CDR3 spells CASSIGPGGNQPQHF. In DNA form, the CDR3 reads TGTGCCAGTAGTATCGGGCCAGGGGGCAATCAGCCCCAGCATTTT.

The chain joins TRBV5-6 to TRBJ2-3, with 8 bases aligning to TRBD1. The germline V gene has CDR1 SGHDT and CDR2 YYEEEE. Trimming took 0 bases from V and 5 from J; bases not matched to a gene: 2. The CDR3 covers 14 residues. The CDR3 region is CASSLDGTGDTQYF. DNA of the CDR3: TGTGCCAGCAGCTTGGACGGGACAGGAGATACGCAGTATTTT.

The chain uses TRBV18 and TRBJ1-6, with TRBD1 identical over 7 bases. V shed 4 bases and J 7 bases; nucleotides not matched to a gene: 10. The length of the CDR3 is 16 residues. Germline V lookup: CDR1 KGHSH, CDR2 LQKENI. The CDR3 coding sequence is TGTGCCAGCTCACAGGGACAGCGCCCGTCCAATTCACCCCTCCACTTT. Its protein is CASSQGQRPSNSPLHF.

There are a few counts of this clone. The chain recombines TRBV2 with TRBJ2-7; D perhaps matches TRBD2 (6 bases). V lost 5 bases to trimming and J lost 0 bases, with 11 bases between them. Germline lookup yields CDR1 SNHLY and CDR2 FYNNEI. CDR3 length: 14 residues. DNA of the CDR3: TGTGCCAGCAGTAGGCCTAGCGCCTCCTACGAGCAGTACTTC. The encoded protein is CASSRPSASYEQYF.

The rearrangement links TRBV12-3 or TRBV12-4 to TRBJ2-3; 8 bases are a match to TRBD1. The ends lost 3 bases at V and 10 bases at J; junction bases unmatched: 3. The CDR3 is 12 residues long. CDR3 sequence (DNA): TGTGCCAGCAGTTTCGGACAGGGCTCGCAGTATTTT. Translation gives CASSFGQGSQYF.

This clone was recorded many times. The chain recombines TRBV18 with TRBJ2-7, with a possible D match to TRBD1 (6 bases). In germline, CDR1 is KGHSH, CDR2 LQKENI. V lost 5 bases, J lost 2 bases, and 10 bases lay in between. The CDR3 is 13 amino acids. The DNA of the CDR3 is TGTGCCAGCTCAGGCAGGGGTGCCTACGAGCAGTACTTC. Protein sequence: CASSGRGAYEQYF.

The V and J genes are TRBV4-1 and TRBJ2-7; a weak D match, TRBD2 (5 bases). The CDR3 consists of 14 residues. Per germline, CDR1 MGHRA and CDR2 YSYEKL. Between the trimmed V and J ends, which lost 1 base and 7 bases, there was a span of 14 bases. This chain's CDR3 is CASSQVREAWEQYF. CDR3 DNA sequence: TGCGCCAGCAGCCAAGTTCGGGAAGCCTGGGAGCAGTACTTC.

This clone was found once. This chain joins TRBV6-5 and TRBJ1-5; possible D gene TRBD1, 5 bases. Germline loops: CDR1 MNHEY, CDR2 SVGAGI. V was shortened by 7 bases and J by 6 bases, with 13 bases between the two germline ends. There are 13 residues in the CDR3. The CDR3 spells CASNAQGGQPQHF. The DNA for the CDR3 is TGTGCCAGCAATGCCCAGGGAGGTCAGCCCCAGCATTTT.

V and J are TRBV27 and TRBJ2-3, with 10 bases lining up with TRBD2. There are 15 residues in the CDR3. V was clipped by 3 bases and J by 4 bases; unmatched bases: 4. Germline CDR1 reads MNHEY; CDR2 reads SMNVEV (reference sequence). The CDR3 DNA reads TGTGCCAGCAGTTTGAGCGGGAGGGCGGCAGATACGCAGTATTTT. Its translation is CASSLSGRAADTQYF.

The V and J genes are TRBV27 and TRBJ1-6; 7 bases align to TRBD1. Germline CDR1 reads MNHEY; CDR2 reads SMNVEV (reference sequence). This CDR3 region has 15 residues. J lost 5 bases, V lost 5 bases, and 6 bases had no gene match. CDR3 protein: CASSIRQGHNSPLHF. The CDR3 region has the DNA TGTGCCAGCAGTATCCGACAGGGCCATAATTCACCCCTCCACTTT.

This chain links TRBV11-2 with TRBJ2-2, with D hard to call. CDR3 length: 12 amino acids. V dropped 1 base and J dropped 6 bases, with 3 bases sitting between them. Germline values: CDR1 SGHAT, CDR2 FQNNGV. CDR3 residues: CASSLGPGELFF. The CDR3 DNA sequence: TGTGCCAGCAGCTTAGGGCCCGGGGAGCTGTTTTTT.

V gene TRBV5-6 combines with J gene TRBJ2-3; TRBD2 might be the D (6 bases). The CDR3 loop spans 16 amino acids. V gave up 4 bases and J gave up 4 bases, with 19 bases separating them. Germline lookup yields CDR1 SGHDT and CDR2 YYEEEE. The CDR3 loop is CASSPGLGGAADTQYF. The CDR3 DNA sequence: TGTGCCAGCAGCCCCGGTCTCGGGGGAGCTGCAGATACGCAGTATTTT.

The V call is TRBV5-4, the J call TRBJ1-6; no firm D call. With 4 bases removed from V and 0 bases from J, the gap between germline ends came to 8 bases. Germline V gives CDR1 SGHNT, CDR2 YYREEE (reference sequence). CDR3 length: 15 amino acids. The CDR3 nucleotides are TGTGCCAGCAGCCCCAGAAGCTCCTATAATTCACCCCTCCACTTT. Protein sequence: CASSPRSSYNSPLHF.

V gene TRBV5-6 combines with J gene TRBJ1-4; TRBD1 might be the D (5 bases). Germline CDR1 SGHDT, CDR2 YYEEEE. Trimming left V 4 bases short and J 2 bases short, with 15 bases between. The CDR3 totals 16 residues. The CDR3 spells CASSHSRGWTNEKLFF. DNA of the CDR3: TGTGCCAGCAGCCATTCCCGGGGGTGGACTAATGAAAAACTGTTTTTT.

The chain combines TRBV30 with TRBJ1-2; no reliable D call. V was shortened by 0 bases and J by 4 bases, with 6 bases between the two germline ends. Germline assignment: CDR1 GTSNPN and CDR2 SVGIG (reference sequence). CDR3 size: 12 residues. This CDR3 reads CAWSVTAYGYTF. The CDR3 nucleotides are TGTGCCTGGAGTGTTACAGCCTATGGCTACACCTTC.

This chain links TRBV5-6 with TRBJ2-5; D is undetermined. The germline V gene encodes CDR1 SGHDT and CDR2 YYEEEE. Trimming cost V 2 bases and J 4 bases, with 3 bases left between them. The CDR3 has 11 amino acids. The CDR3 spells CASSFRETQYF. In nucleotides, the CDR3 is TGTGCCAGCAGCTTTCGAGAGACCCAGTACTTC. Full variable domain (rest looked up from reference TRBV5-6 and TRBJ2-5): DAGVTQSPTHLIKTRGQQVTLRCSPKSGHDTVSWYQQALGQGPQFIFQYYEEEERQRGNFPDRFSGHQFPNYSSELNVNALLLGDSALYLCASSFRETQYFGPGTRLLVL.

This chain joins TRBV30 and TRBJ2-7; TRBD2 might be the D (6 bases). CDR1 is GTSNPN, CDR2 SVGIG, per germline (reference sequence). V lost 3 bases and J 1 base, leaving 16 bases between the germline ends. CDR3 length: 15 amino acids. CDR3 protein: CAWRVWGRNSYEQYF. CDR3 coding DNA: TGTGCCTGGAGGGTTTGGGGGAGGAATTCCTACGAGCAGTACTTC.

V usage is TRBV2 and J usage is TRBJ2-4, with D maybe TRBD1 (6 bases). Trimming cost V 7 bases and J 13 bases, with 11 bases left between them. Germline CDR1 reads SNHLY; CDR2 reads FYNNEI. This CDR3 has 10 residues. The CDR3 DNA reads TGTGCCAGCATCGGTGGGGGCCAGTACTTC. Its translation is CASIGGGQYF.

The chain links TRBV11-2 to TRBJ2-1, with TRBD2 identical over 8 bases. The CDR3 is made up of 15 amino acids. Per germline, CDR1 SGHAT and CDR2 FQNNGV. With V trimmed by 3 bases and J by 5 bases, 6 bases remained unmatched. The chain's CDR3 is CASSFSLAGHNEQFF. CDR3 DNA: TGTGCCAGCAGCTTTAGTCTAGCGGGTCACAATGAGCAGTTCTTC.

The chain joins TRBV18 to TRBJ2-5; tentative D call: TRBD1 (6 bases). With 3 bases removed from V and 5 bases from J, the gap between germline ends came to 13 bases. Germline CDR1 is KGHSH and CDR2 is LQKENI. The CDR3 has 14 residues. CDR3: CASSPLPGEETQYF. The CDR3 DNA sequence: TGTGCCAGCTCACCTCTTCCAGGGGAGGAGACCCAGTACTTC. Full variable domain (missing parts from reference TRBV18 and TRBJ2-5): NAGVMQNPRHLVRRRGQEARLRCSPMKGHSHVYWYRQLPEEGLKFMVYLQKENIIDESGMPKERFSAEFPKEGPSILRIQQVVRGDSAAYFCASSPLPGEETQYFGPGTRLLVL.

This clone appeared a single time. V usage is TRBV2 and J usage is TRBJ1-5; D is perhaps TRBD1 (5 bases). The CDR3 is 15 amino acids. The germline V and J ends were trimmed by 2 bases and 5 bases, with 13 bases remaining between them. Germline CDR1 and CDR2: SNHLY and FYNNEI. CDR3: CASSETTVGHQPQHF. The CDR3 nucleotides are TGTGCCAGCAGTGAAACGACAGTTGGGCATCAGCCCCAGCATTTT.

This clone was found once. The V and J genes are TRBV24-1 and TRBJ2-1, with 9 bases lining up with TRBD2. The junction had 4 bases not matched to a gene; V was cut back by 3 bases and J by 5 bases. Per the germline V gene, CDR1 is KGHDR and CDR2 is SFDVKD. The CDR3 spans 15 residues. The CDR3 DNA sequence: TGTGCCACCAGTGATCGGACTAGCGTGAACAATGAGCAGTTCTTC. This translates into CATSDRTSVNNEQFF.

The count of this clone is one. The chain employs TRBV3-1 (or the pseudogene TRBV3-2) and TRBJ1-1; D perhaps matches TRBD1 (6 bases). The CDR3 has 14 amino acids. Germline CDR1 is LGHDT and CDR2 is YNNKEL (reference sequence). Trimming shortened V by 1 base and J by 14 bases, and 20 bases separated the two germline ends. CDR3 in DNA: TGTGCCAGCAGCCAAGTTGGGGGGGCCGTATACATCTTCTTT. As protein: CASSQVGGAVYIFF.

The gene calls are TRBV11-3 and TRBJ2-6, with D uncertain. Germline assignment: CDR1 SGHNT and CDR2 YENEEA. CDR3 size: 16 residues. With 1 base removed from V and 0 bases from J, the gap between germline ends came to 7 bases. The CDR3 loop is CASSLVSGSGANVLTF. DNA for the CDR3: TGTGCCAGCAGCTTAGTTTCGGGCTCTGGGGCCAACGTCCTGACTTTC. The variable domain in full, with the rest retrieved from reference TRBV11-3 and TRBJ2-6, is EAGVVQSPRYKIIEKKQPVAFWCNPISGHNTLYWYLQNLGQGPELLIRYENEEAVDDSQLPKDRFSAERLKGVDSTLKIQPAELGDSAVYLCASSLVSGSGANVLTFGAGSRLTVL.

This chain uses TRBV28 with TRBJ2-3; 10 bases map to TRBD2. Germline CDR1 is MDHEN and CDR2 is SYDVKM. This CDR3 has 20 amino acids. J was trimmed by 1 base and V by 4 bases; bases with no gene match: 17. DNA of the CDR3: TGTGCCAGCAGTTGCGTCTTTCAGCGGGAGGGCCCAAGACGCACAGATACGCAGTATTTT. This gives the protein CASSCVFQREGPRRTDTQYF.

As concerns this clone: The sample has other DNA sequences that encode this CDR3 too. V gene TRBV5-6 combines with J gene TRBJ2-5; 8 bases agree with TRBD2. V lost 0 bases and J lost 5; bases outside the gene matches: 3. Looked up from germline, CDR1 is SGHDT and CDR2 is YYEEEE. The CDR3 loop spans 14 amino acids. CDR3 DNA sequence: TGTGCCAGCAGCTTGGGGTCGGGAGGGGAGACCCAGTACTTC. The encoded protein is CASSLGSGGETQYF.

The CDR3 region has the DNA TGTGCCAGCAGTTCTAGCCGGACTAGCGGACGGGGGCAGTACTTC. Amino acids: CASSSSRTSGRGQYF. The chain couples TRBV28 to TRBJ2-7, with 10 bases that match TRBD2. Germline lookup yields CDR1 MDHEN and CDR2 SYDVKM. CDR3 length: 15 amino acids. Unmatched junction bases numbered 12, after V lost 4 bases and J lost 9 bases.